One sample yielded the 24 T cell receptor beta chains listed below, sequenced in a study of human T cells and chemical hapten exposure. Using its own MiXCR run on the RACE reads, TCRdb lists one record per CDR3 protein. Altogether fewer than 200,000 distinct CDR3 sequences are present, around 24% being singletons, with the ten largest covering under 7%. Described time point: patch test 1, 2 weeks after DPC sensitization. Documented treatment: therapeutic diphenylcyclopropenone sensitization with weekly scalp DPC. Sequenced material: whole blood, taken in connection with sensitization to the hapten diphenylcyclopropenone (DPC). The receptors come from a woman between 50 and 59 years old with alopecia areata. Some clones in this sample may be carry-over from other donors' samples.

Here the CDR3 DNA reads TGTGCCAGCAGTTTCGGCAGCTACAATGAGCAGTTCTTC. This translates into CASSFGSYNEQFF. V usage is TRBV12-3 or TRBV12-4 and J usage is TRBJ2-1; no firm D call. The germline V and J ends were trimmed by 3 bases and 3 bases, with 6 bases remaining between them. The CDR3 covers 13 residues.

This clonotype was counted a few times. The chain couples TRBV20-1 to TRBJ2-5; 13 positions agree with TRBD2. The germline gives CDR1 DFQATT, CDR2 SNEGSKA (reference sequence). With 6 bases clipped from V and 4 bases from J, the junction kept 14 bases outside the gene matches. The CDR3 runs to 17 residues. The CDR3 bases are TGCAGTGCGCCGAGGACTAGCGGGAGTATGTATACAGAGACCCAGTACTTC. Residues: CSAPRTSGSMYTETQYF.

The V gene is TRBV5-1, the J gene TRBJ2-1; 8 bases are a match to TRBD1. The CDR3 extends over 15 amino acids. Germline CDR1 SGHRS, CDR2 YFSETQ. V lost 0 bases, J lost 1 base, and 0 bases stayed unmatched. The CDR3 region is CASSLGQGSYNEQFF. The CDR3 DNA reads as TGCGCCAGCAGCTTGGGACAGGGGTCCTACAATGAGCAGTTCTTC. Full variable domain (remainder filled in from reference TRBV5-1 and TRBJ2-1): KAGVTQTPRYLIKTRGQQVTLSCSPISGHRSVSWYQQTPGQGLQFLFEYFSETQRNKGNFPGRFSGRQFSNSRSEMNVSTLELGDSALYLCASSLGQGSYNEQFFGPGTRLTVL.

The genes are TRBV7-8 and TRBJ2-1, with a tentative D call TRBD2 (6 bases). Germline values: CDR1 SGHVS, CDR2 FQNEAQ. With 2 bases removed from V and 5 bases from J, the gap between germline ends came to 13 bases. This CDR3 is 15 amino acids long. The CDR3 nucleotides read TGTGCCAGCAGCTTAACGGGGGACCTTAACAATGAGCAGTTCTTC. Encoded protein: CASSLTGDLNNEQFF.

This clonotype turned up a few times. The chain couples TRBV5-1 to TRBJ2-2, with 10 bases aligning to TRBD2. The CDR3 has 16 amino acids. V trimming: 2 bases; J trimming: 5 bases; junction bases outside the gene matches: 6. Germline loops: CDR1 SGHRS, CDR2 YFSETQ. Here the CDR3 reads CASSFPSGRGTGELFF. The CDR3 nucleotides read TGCGCCAGCAGCTTCCCTAGCGGGAGAGGAACCGGGGAGCTGTTTTTT.

This chain joins TRBV3-1 and TRBJ1-4, with TRBD1 identical over 8 bases. The CDR3 is made up of 14 amino acids. Germline lookup yields CDR1 LGHDT and CDR2 YNNKEL (reference sequence). J was trimmed by 7 bases and V by 1 base; bases with no gene match: 2. As DNA, the CDR3 is TGTGCCAGCAGCCAAGCCGGGACAGGTGAAAAACTGTTTTTT. This encodes CASSQAGTGEKLFF.

This clonotype occurred a few times. The chain is built from TRBV6-5 and TRBJ2-1; TRBD2 matches at 12 bases. V gave up 4 bases and J gave up 6 bases; unmatched junction bases: 4. The CDR3 has 15 amino acids. The germline V gene has CDR1 MNHEY and CDR2 SVGAGI. This CDR3 is CASSSPSGRANEQFF. The CDR3 coding sequence is TGTGCCAGCAGTTCCCCTAGCGGGAGGGCCAATGAGCAGTTCTTC.

This clonotype was observed a handful of times. J is TRBJ2-1 and V is TRBV29-1; TRBD2 agrees at 7 bases. From germline, CDR1 is SQVTM and CDR2 ANQGSEA. Losses at the gene ends were 6 bases for V and 4 bases for J; bases not matched to a gene: 6. The CDR3 is 13 amino acids. The CDR3: CSVGEGPYNEQFF. The CDR3 DNA is TGCAGCGTAGGGGAGGGCCCATACAATGAGCAGTTCTTC.

The chain recombines TRBV27 with TRBJ2-5; 7 bases map to TRBD2. The junction had 10 bases not matched to a gene; V was cut back by 5 bases and J by 7 bases. This CDR3 comprises 14 residues. Germline lookup yields CDR1 MNHEY and CDR2 SMNVEV (reference sequence). The CDR3 sequence is CASSGLAGVGTQYF. The CDR3 nucleotides are TGTGCCAGCAGTGGGCTGGCGGGGGTCGGGACCCAGTACTTC.

The V gene is TRBV29-1, the J gene TRBJ2-7; 9 positions agree with TRBD1. CDR3 length: 12 amino acids. The V gene end was trimmed by 6 bases and the J gene end by 5 bases; junction bases not matched to a gene: 5. The germline V gene encodes CDR1 SQVTM and CDR2 ANQGSEA. The CDR3 nucleotides are TGCAGCGTGGGGGACAGGGATAACGAGCAGTACTTC. Translated, it gives CSVGDRDNEQYF.

This clonotype was seen only a few times. The CDR3 is CASSPSPGYGYTF. The CDR3 DNA is TGTGCCAGCAGTCCCAGCCCTGGCTATGGCTACACCTTC. The genes are TRBV27 and TRBJ1-2; D remains ambiguous. Germline assignment: CDR1 MNHEY and CDR2 SMNVEV (reference sequence). The CDR3 extends over 13 amino acids. V lost 5 bases, J lost 4 bases, and 11 bases lay in between.

The rearrangement links TRBV20-1 to TRBJ2-1, with TRBD1 as a possible D gene (6 bases). Germline V lookup: CDR1 DFQATT, CDR2 SNEGSKA (reference sequence). Deletions cut 2 bases from V and 8 bases from J, with 19 bases between. CDR3 length: 15 amino acids. CDR3 loop: CSARWSQGRGDEQFF. The DNA of the CDR3 is TGCAGTGCTAGATGGAGCCAGGGGAGAGGAGATGAGCAGTTCTTC.

In DNA, the CDR3 is TGCAGCGTTGAAGGAAAGGGGCGGTATGGCTACACCTTC. Protein product: CSVEGKGRYGYTF. The chain has TRBV29-1 and TRBJ1-2; a possible D gene is TRBD1 (5 bases). This CDR3 spans 13 amino acids. Germline CDR1 and CDR2: SQVTM and ANQGSEA. Between the trimmed V and J ends, which lost 1 base and 5 bases, there was a span of 11 bases. The variable domain in full, completed from reference TRBV29-1 and TRBJ1-2, reads SAVISQKPSRDICQRGTSLTIQCQVDSQVTMMFWYRQQPGQSLTLIATANQGSEATYESGFVIDKFPISRPNLTFSTLTVSNMSPEDSSIYLCSVEGKGRYGYTFGSGTRLTVV.

V and J are TRBV29-1 and TRBJ2-1; TRBD2 matches at 10 bases. CDR1 and CDR2 (germline): SQVTM, ANQGSEA. Losses at the gene ends were 1 base for V and 2 bases for J; bases not matched to a gene: 14. The CDR3 runs 19 residues. CDR3 loop: CSVEGIFWLAGVAYNEQFF. CDR3 nucleotide sequence: TGCAGCGTTGAAGGCATCTTTTGGCTAGCGGGAGTCGCCTACAATGAGCAGTTCTTC.

J is TRBJ1-1 and V is TRBV18, with D uncertain. Looked up from germline, CDR1 is KGHSH and CDR2 is LQKENI. The CDR3 runs 13 residues. Trimming shortened V by 4 bases and J by 8 bases, and 14 bases separated the two germline ends. The CDR3 nucleotides are TGTGCCAGCTCACGCATTCAAGAGTCAGAAGCTTTCTTT. Protein product: CASSRIQESEAFF.

The V gene is TRBV27, the J gene TRBJ2-5; 10 bases agree with TRBD1. This CDR3 is built from 15 residues. Germline V gene lookup returns CDR1 MNHEY and CDR2 SMNVEV (reference sequence). V dropped 5 bases and J dropped 4; count of bases not matched to a gene: 7. CDR3 sequence reads: CASSQGDRGPETQYF. CDR3 bases: TGTGCCAGCAGTCAAGGGGACAGGGGCCCAGAGACCCAGTACTTC.

This clonotype showed up just a few times. The V call is TRBV20-1, the J call TRBJ1-2; D is possibly TRBD1 (5 bases). In germline, CDR1 is DFQATT, CDR2 SNEGSKA (reference sequence). The ends were cut back, 3 bases at V and 2 bases at J, with 13 bases in the middle. This CDR3 has 14 amino acids. CDR3 region: CSASHPGRNYGYTF. The CDR3 DNA follows: TGCAGTGCTAGCCACCCGGGACGAAACTATGGCTACACCTTC.

The V and J genes are TRBV7-2 and TRBJ2-3, with a weak D call TRBD2 (5 bases). The V end lost 1 base, the J end lost 1 base, and 15 bases lay between the germline ends. CDR3 length: 17 amino acids. The germline V gene has CDR1 SGHTA and CDR2 FQGNSA. The CDR3 protein is CASSLGSRGSGTDTQYF. The CDR3 DNA reads TGTGCCAGCAGCTTAGGAAGTCGAGGGTCCGGCACAGATACGCAGTATTTT. Together with reference TRBV7-2 and TRBJ2-3, the CDR3 gives the full variable domain: GAGVSQSPSNKVTEKGKDVELRCDPISGHTALYWYRQSLGQGLEFLIYFQGNSAPDKSGLPSDRFSAERTGGSVSTLTIQRTQQEDSAVYLCASSLGSRGSGTDTQYFGPGTRLTVL.

This clonotype was picked up a small number of times. This sequence joins TRBV7-9 and TRBJ1-2, with unresolved D. This CDR3 has 11 amino acids. The germline V and J ends were trimmed by 1 base and 8 bases, with 5 bases remaining between them. Germline V lookup: CDR1 SEHNR, CDR2 FQNEAQ (reference sequence). The CDR3 DNA follows: TGTGCCAGCAGCTTAGATCGGGGCTACACCTTC. As protein: CASSLDRGYTF. Filled out from reference TRBV7-9 and TRBJ1-2, the complete variable domain reads DTGVSQNPRHKITKRGQNVTFRCDPISEHNRLYWYRQTLGQGPEFLTYFQNEAQLEKSRLLSDRFSAERPKGSFSTLEIQRTEQGDSAMYLCASSLDRGYTFGSGTRLTVV.

Ten or more counts support this clonotype. The CDR3, as DNA: TGTGCCACCCTTTTAGCGGGGGACGGGCACGAGCAGTACTTC. Its translation: CATLLAGDGHEQYF. The J gene is TRBJ2-7, the V gene TRBV10-3; 9 nucleotides align to TRBD2. The trim removed 10 bases at V and 5 bases at J, leaving 12 bases unmatched. Germline CDR1 and CDR2: ENHRY and SYGVKD. CDR3 size: 14 residues.

This clonotype showed up just a few times. The chain links TRBV2 to TRBJ1-2, with a weak D call TRBD1 (5 bases). Germline CDR1 SNHLY, CDR2 FYNNEI. V was shortened by 6 bases and J by 3 bases, with 14 bases between the two germline ends. CDR3 size: 14 residues. The CDR3 nucleotides read TGTGCCAGCAGCAGGAGGGGCACGGACTATGGCTACACCTTC. It is translated as CASSRRGTDYGYTF.

The CDR3 DNA reads as TGTGCCAGCAGCCAAGAGCGAGTGGGAAAAGAGACCCAGTACTTC. As protein: CASSQERVGKETQYF. V gene TRBV3-1 combines with J gene TRBJ2-5, with unresolved D. There are 15 residues in the CDR3. Germline assignment: CDR1 LGHDT and CDR2 YNNKEL (reference sequence). V lost 0 bases to trimming and J lost 3 bases, with 11 bases between them.

This clonotype was detected many times. V and J are TRBV29-1 and TRBJ2-3; D possibly uses TRBD1 or TRBD2 (7 bases each). V lost 4 bases to trimming and J lost 4 bases, with 15 bases between them. The CDR3 length is 14 residues. Germline V gene lookup returns CDR1 SQVTM and CDR2 ANQGSEA. The CDR3 reads CSVGSQGRADTQYF. The CDR3, as DNA: TGCAGCGTTGGATCACAGGGGAGGGCAGATACGCAGTATTTT.

This clonotype was seen once. J is TRBJ2-7 and V is TRBV20-1; D not resolved. CDR3 length equals 12 residues. V was trimmed by 3 bases and J by 6 bases, leaving 12 bases between them. Germline V gives CDR1 DFQATT, CDR2 SNEGSKA (reference sequence). The CDR3 sequence is CSASFRSLEQYF. CDR3 coding DNA: TGCAGTGCTAGCTTCCGGTCTCTCGAGCAGTACTTC.